Below, 22 T cell receptor beta chains from the same sample are listed, as sequenced in a study of control samples from healthy donors and cancer patients (dated by TCRdb to the early 2020s). Preparation of the library involved the immunoSEQ multiplex PCR assay. TCRdb holds this immuneACCESS table with in-frame rearrangements only. Some clones are missing; in checked studies, unresolved V genes explain under half, and the rest has no known cause. The sample table lists more than 80,000 clones, approximately 93% of them with a count of one. The ten most abundant clones make up more than 7% of the sample. Material: blood. The receptor source for this set is a man younger than 35 in good health.

This clone was observed a handful of times. The chain joins TRBV6-2 or TRBV6-3 to TRBJ2-7; 8 bases line up with TRBD2. V gave up 4 bases and J gave up 3 bases; unmatched junction bases: 8. Germline values: CDR1 MNHEY, CDR2 SVGEGT. The CDR3 is 15 residues long. This CDR3 is CASSWESGTSYEQYF. The CDR3 nucleotides read TGTGCCAGCAGTTGGGAGTCCGGGACTAGCTACGAGCAGTACTTC.

This chain joins TRBV5-1 and TRBJ2-7; D is possibly TRBD1 (6 bases). V was clipped by 1 base and J by 0 bases, with 8 bases between them. CDR1 and CDR2 from the germline V gene are SGHRS and YFSETQ. The CDR3 covers 14 residues. The CDR3 DNA is TGCGCCAGCAGCTTGAAGGACAGCTCCTACGAGCAGTACTTC. This sequence encodes CASSLKDSSYEQYF.

In its sample, this clone was seen a few times. The rearrangement uses TRBV29-1 and TRBJ1-2; TRBD1 might be the D (5 bases). This CDR3 has 13 amino acids. Germline-derived CDR1 and CDR2 are SQVTM and ANQGSEA. The V end was cut by 6 bases, the J end by 4 bases, with 15 bases between. CDR3 region: CSVPWGESYGYTF. The CDR3 nucleotides are TGCAGCGTCCCTTGGGGGGAAAGCTATGGCTACACCTTC.

The rearrangement links TRBV7-9 to TRBJ1-4; weak D call: TRBD1 (5 bases). The V gene lost 4 bases and the J gene lost 8 bases, with 14 bases spanning the gap. The germline V gene has CDR1 SEHNR and CDR2 FQNEAQ (reference sequence). This CDR3 is 14 amino acids long. For the CDR3, the DNA is TGTGCCAGCAGCTCAGCCGGGGACTTCGAAAAACTGTTTTTT. Translated, it gives CASSSAGDFEKLFF.

The V call is TRBV6-1, the J call TRBJ1-2; TRBD1 matches 9 bases. The CDR3 is made up of 18 amino acids. Unmatched junction bases numbered 14, after V lost 2 bases and J lost 4 bases. CDR1 is MNHNS and CDR2 is SASEGT in the germline V gene. The CDR3 region is CASSEIGDRAGGLYGYTF. Here the CDR3 DNA reads TGTGCCAGCAGTGAAATTGGGGACAGGGCTGGGGGCCTCTATGGCTACACCTTC.

The genes are TRBV18 and TRBJ1-2, with TRBD1 identical over 7 bases. J lost 2 bases, V lost 1 base, and 4 bases had no gene match. Germline-derived CDR1 and CDR2 are KGHSH and LQKENI. This CDR3 has 15 residues. The CDR3 region has the DNA TGTGCCAGCTCACCACGGACAGGCGGCAACTATGGCTACACCTTC. Translation: CASSPRTGGNYGYTF. Based on the CDR3 plus reference TRBV18 and TRBJ1-2, the full variable domain is NAGVMQNPRHLVRRRGQEARLRCSPMKGHSHVYWYRQLPEEGLKFMVYLQKENIIDESGMPKERFSAEFPKEGPSILRIQQVVRGDSAAYFCASSPRTGGNYGYTFGSGTRLTVV.

V is TRBV6-5 and J is TRBJ1-1; weak D call: TRBD1 (5 bases). Germline lookup yields CDR1 MNHEY and CDR2 SVGAGI. V shed 2 bases and J shed 1 base, with 11 bases lying between them. The CDR3 totals 15 residues. CDR3 DNA sequence: TGTGCCAGCAGTTACGACAGAGAATCGAACACTGAAGCTTTCTTT. This sequence encodes CASSYDRESNTEAFF.

The V and J genes are TRBV7-9 and TRBJ1-4; D is undetermined. Germline V gives CDR1 SEHNR, CDR2 FQNEAQ (reference sequence). CDR3 size: 13 residues. The V end lost 5 bases, the J end lost 5 bases, and 9 bases lay between the germline ends. The CDR3 nucleotides are TGTGCCAGCAGCCTATATAACAATGAAAAACTGTTTTTT. Its translation is CASSLYNNEKLFF.

This chain uses TRBV29-1 with TRBJ2-1; TRBD2 agrees at 9 bases. The CDR3 runs to 15 residues. CDR1 is SQVTM, CDR2 ANQGSEA, per germline. The trim removed 4 bases at V and 0 bases at J, leaving 4 bases unmatched. CDR3: CSVGSGSVSYNEQFF. The CDR3 region has the DNA TGCAGCGTTGGTAGCGGGAGTGTCTCCTACAATGAGCAGTTCTTC.

This clone showed up just once. This chain joins TRBV7-6 and TRBJ2-3; D gene ambiguous. Germline loops: CDR1 SGHVS, CDR2 FNYEAQ. CDR3 size: 12 residues. V dropped 2 bases and J dropped 5 bases, with 5 bases sitting between them. The CDR3 loop reads CASSLMGDTQYF. DNA for the CDR3: TGTGCCAGCAGCTTAATGGGAGATACGCAGTATTTT. Full variable domain (missing parts from reference TRBV7-6 and TRBJ2-3): GAGVSQSPRYKVTKRGQDVALRCDPISGHVSLYWYRQALGQGPEFLTYFNYEAQQDKSGLPNDRFSAERPEGSISTLTIQRTEQRDSAMYRCASSLMGDTQYFGPGTRLTVL.

The V gene is TRBV27, the J gene TRBJ1-5; no clear D gene. The CDR3 sequence is 13 residues long. Trimming left V 3 bases short and J 1 base short, with 4 bases between. CDR1 is MNHEY, CDR2 SMNVEV, per germline (reference sequence). This CDR3 is CASSFLSNQPQHF. CDR3 nucleotide sequence: TGTGCCAGCAGTTTCTTGAGCAATCAGCCCCAGCATTTT.

The chain joins TRBV4-1 to TRBJ1-1; D uncertain. V dropped 0 bases and J dropped 7 bases, with 15 bases sitting between them. The CDR3 has 15 amino acids. Germline assignment: CDR1 MGHRA and CDR2 YSYEKL. CDR3 DNA: TGCGCCAGCAGCCAAGATAAGGGTAGGGCGGTTGAAGCTTTCTTT. This translates into CASSQDKGRAVEAFF.

The CDR3 nucleotides are TGTGCCAGCAGTTTATCAGGGACAAGCTCCTACGAGCAGTACTTC. It translates to CASSLSGTSSYEQYF. The chain carries TRBV27 and TRBJ2-7, with D perhaps matching TRBD1 (6 bases). The CDR3 contains 15 residues. V lost 0 bases and J lost 0, with 9 bases in between. Per the germline V gene, CDR1 is MNHEY and CDR2 is SMNVEV (reference sequence).

The chain joins TRBV7-9 to TRBJ1-6; D is uncertain. Trimming stripped 8 bases from V and 7 bases from J, with 6 bases between. The CDR3 is made up of 11 amino acids. Germline assignment: CDR1 SEHNR and CDR2 FQNEAQ (reference sequence). CDR3 sequence reads: CASRGNSPLHF. The CDR3, as DNA: TGTGCCAGCCGTGGAAATTCACCCCTCCACTTT.

This chain joins TRBV7-9 and TRBJ2-1; D unresolved. This CDR3 is 11 amino acids long. Trimming cost V 1 base and J 14 bases, with 9 bases left between them. Germline V gene sequence: CDR1 SEHNR, CDR2 FQNEAQ (reference sequence). The CDR3 nucleotides read TGTGCCAGCAGCTTAGATCGGGTCAAGTTCTTC. Translated, it gives CASSLDRVKFF.

The chain couples TRBV3-1 (or the pseudogene TRBV3-2) to TRBJ2-5; 9 nucleotides match TRBD2. The V gene's germline CDR1 is LGHDT and CDR2 YNNKEL (reference sequence). The V segment lost 0 bases and the J segment 2 bases; nucleotides outside the gene matches: 7. The CDR3 runs to 17 residues. The CDR3 loop is CASSQDGPSGNQETQYF. CDR3 in DNA: TGTGCCAGCAGCCAAGATGGGCCTAGCGGGAATCAAGAGACCCAGTACTTC.

This clone occurred once. The J gene is TRBJ2-1, the V gene TRBV19; D may be TRBD1 (5 bases). The CDR3 loop spans 13 amino acids. Per the germline V gene, CDR1 is LNHDA and CDR2 is SQIVND (reference sequence). Trimming shortened V by 3 bases and J by 10 bases, and 13 bases separated the two germline ends. CDR3 sequence reads: CASSIPQTAEQFF. Written as DNA, the CDR3 is TGTGCCAGTAGTATTCCCCAGACAGCCGAGCAGTTCTTC.

This clone was recorded only once. The V call is TRBV7-8, the J call TRBJ1-3; unclear D gene. V was clipped by 5 bases and J by 0 bases, with 23 bases between them. This CDR3 region has 19 residues. Germline V gene data show CDR1 as SGHVS and CDR2 as FQNEAQ. CDR3 DNA sequence: TGTGCCAGCAGCGGTCGGCAACGGGCCGGCCCTAGCTCTGGAAACACCATATATTTT. It yields the protein CASSGRQRAGPSSGNTIYF.

The chain couples TRBV27 to TRBJ2-1; possibly TRBD2 for D (6 bases). Trimming cost V 7 bases and J 4 bases, with 26 bases left between them. The germline CDR1 and CDR2 sequences are MNHEY and SMNVEV (reference sequence). The CDR3 totals 18 residues. The DNA of the CDR3 is TGTGCCAGCACACGGGAGACAGCTCCCTCCCTTATGTACAATGAGCAGTTCTTC. This codes for CASTRETAPSLMYNEQFF.

The chain uses TRBV10-3 and TRBJ2-7, with a possible D match to TRBD2 (6 bases). The germline V and J ends were trimmed by 3 bases and 1 base, with 10 bases remaining between them. The CDR3 runs to 14 residues. CDR1 ENHRY and CDR2 SYGVKD come from the germline V gene. CDR3 in amino acids: CAISDERVSYEQYF. The CDR3 nucleotides are TGTGCCATCAGTGATGAGCGGGTATCCTACGAGCAGTACTTC.

V is TRBV19 and J is TRBJ1-1, with D unresolved. Germline loops: CDR1 LNHDA, CDR2 SQIVND (reference sequence). The CDR3 extends over 13 amino acids. V lost 3 bases and J lost 4, with 9 bases in between. CDR3 region: CASSILGSTEAFF. CDR3 in DNA: TGTGCCAGTAGTATTCTTGGGTCCACTGAAGCTTTCTTT. The variable domain in full, with the rest retrieved from reference TRBV19 and TRBJ1-1, is DGGITQSPKYLFRKEGQNVTLSCEQNLNHDAMYWYRQDPGQGLRLIYYSQIVNDFQKGDIAEGYSVSREKKESFPLTVTSAQKNPTAFYLCASSILGSTEAFFGQGTRLTVV.

The count of this clone is one. The chain recombines TRBV2 with TRBJ2-7; D is perhaps TRBD2 (5 bases). The CDR3 extends over 15 amino acids. The V gene's germline CDR1 is SNHLY and CDR2 FYNNEI. With 6 bases removed from V and 6 bases from J, the gap between germline ends came to 21 bases. The CDR3 reads CASRGGRALRVEQYF. The CDR3 DNA is TGTGCCAGCAGGGGTGGGCGGGCGTTAAGGGTCGAGCAGTACTTC.